These 7 T cell receptor beta chains came from one sample sequenced in a study of shared clonotypes between healthy human individuals. Some clones are missing from TCRdb's copy, which holds only in-frame ones; the method was immunoSEQ multiplex PCR. The table lists over a million clones, around 97% of them singletons. The sequenced sample was naive CD4+ T cells sorted from blood. This sample's subset: CD45RA+ positively selected. The receptors were sampled from a man younger than 45 in good health.

The chain couples TRBV4-3 to TRBJ1-1; no clear D gene. With 0 bases removed from V and 1 base from J, the gap between germline ends came to 15 bases. CDR1 LGHNA and CDR2 YSLEER come from the germline V gene. CDR3 length: 17 residues. The CDR3 here is CASSQESGRIANTEAFF. The CDR3 DNA reads TGCGCCAGCAGCCAAGAATCTGGGCGGATCGCGAACACTGAAGCTTTCTTT.

V gene TRBV27 combines with J gene TRBJ2-7, with D perhaps being TRBD1 or TRBD2 (6 bases each). The germline CDR1 and CDR2 sequences are MNHEY and SMNVEV (reference sequence). V lost 10 bases and J lost 1, with 14 bases in between. This CDR3 is built from 13 residues. CDR3 DNA: TGTGCCACCATGGGGGCGGGATCCTACGAGCAGTACTTC. As protein: CATMGAGSYEQYF.

The CDR3 sequence is CASSPGTDAYEQYF. The CDR3 DNA reads as TGTGCCAGCAGCCCTGGGACGGATGCCTACGAGCAGTACTTC. V usage is TRBV7-9 and J usage is TRBJ2-7; the D call may be TRBD1 or TRBD2 (5 bases each). Looked up from germline, CDR1 is SEHNR and CDR2 is FQNEAQ (reference sequence). CDR3 size: 14 residues. V was clipped by 5 bases and J by 2 bases, with 13 bases between them.

This clone was observed at least ten times. The rearrangement links TRBV28 to TRBJ1-4; a possible D gene is TRBD1 (5 bases). The CDR3 is 15 amino acids. Trimming took off 8 bases at V and 7 bases at J, with 20 bases between the two ends. The germline CDR1 and CDR2 sequences are MDHEN and SYDVKM. CDR3 amino acids: CASGTRKGLGEKLFF. The CDR3 DNA reads as TGTGCCAGCGGAACCAGGAAGGGGCTTGGTGAAAAACTGTTTTTT.

The rearrangement uses TRBV2 and TRBJ2-2; possibly TRBD2 for D (5 bases). The V gene's germline CDR1 is SNHLY and CDR2 FYNNEI. The V gene lost 3 bases and the J gene lost 5 bases, with 10 bases spanning the gap. CDR3 length: 14 residues. The CDR3: CASSDERETGELFF. The CDR3 DNA sequence: TGTGCCAGCAGTGACGAGAGGGAAACCGGGGAGCTGTTTTTT.

The chain uses TRBV7-9 and TRBJ2-3; D not resolved. Trimming pared 3 bases from V and 4 bases from J, leaving 11 bases between. The CDR3 contains 14 residues. The V gene's germline CDR1 is SEHNR and CDR2 FQNEAQ (reference sequence). CDR3 loop: CASSFRVRPDTQYF. Here the CDR3 DNA reads TGTGCCAGCAGCTTTCGGGTCCGACCAGATACGCAGTATTTT.

V usage is TRBV5-1 and J usage is TRBJ2-7, with 7 bases matching TRBD1. The CDR3 is made up of 13 amino acids. Trimming cost V 2 bases and J 5 bases; bases outside gene matches: 4. From germline, CDR1 is SGHRS and CDR2 YFSETQ. The CDR3 DNA sequence: TGCGCCAGCAGCTTTACAGGGGTTAACGAGCAGTACTTC. It encodes CASSFTGVNEQYF.